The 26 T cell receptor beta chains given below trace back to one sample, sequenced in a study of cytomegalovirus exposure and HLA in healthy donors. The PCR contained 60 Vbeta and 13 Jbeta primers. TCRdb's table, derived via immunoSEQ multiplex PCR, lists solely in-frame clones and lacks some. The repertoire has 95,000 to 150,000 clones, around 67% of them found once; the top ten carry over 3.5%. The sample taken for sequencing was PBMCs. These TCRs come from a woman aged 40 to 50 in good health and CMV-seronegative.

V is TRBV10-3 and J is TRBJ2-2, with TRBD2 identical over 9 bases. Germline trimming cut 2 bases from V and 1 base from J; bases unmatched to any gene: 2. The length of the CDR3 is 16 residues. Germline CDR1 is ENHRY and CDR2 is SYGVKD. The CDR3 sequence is CAISEHSGGNTGELFF. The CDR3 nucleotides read TGTGCCATCAGTGAGCATAGCGGGGGGAACACCGGGGAGCTGTTTTTT.

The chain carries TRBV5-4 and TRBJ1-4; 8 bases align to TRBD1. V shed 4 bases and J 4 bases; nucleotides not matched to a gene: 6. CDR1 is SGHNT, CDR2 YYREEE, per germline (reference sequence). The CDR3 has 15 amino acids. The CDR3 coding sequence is TGTGCCAGCAGCAACGGACAGGGCAATAATGAAAAACTGTTTTTT. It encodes CASSNGQGNNEKLFF.

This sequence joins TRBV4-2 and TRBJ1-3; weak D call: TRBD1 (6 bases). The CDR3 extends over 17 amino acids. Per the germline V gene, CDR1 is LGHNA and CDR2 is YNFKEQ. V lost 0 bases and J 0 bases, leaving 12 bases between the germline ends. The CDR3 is CASSQDEGQFSGNTIYF. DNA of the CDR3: TGTGCCAGCAGCCAAGATGAAGGACAGTTCTCTGGAAACACCATATATTTT.

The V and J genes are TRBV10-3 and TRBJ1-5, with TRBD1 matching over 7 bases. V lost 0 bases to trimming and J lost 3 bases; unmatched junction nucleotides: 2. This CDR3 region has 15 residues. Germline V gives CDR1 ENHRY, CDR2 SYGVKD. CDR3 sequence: CAISESDRNNQPQHF. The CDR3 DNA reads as TGTGCCATCAGTGAGTCGGACAGGAACAATCAGCCCCAGCATTTT.

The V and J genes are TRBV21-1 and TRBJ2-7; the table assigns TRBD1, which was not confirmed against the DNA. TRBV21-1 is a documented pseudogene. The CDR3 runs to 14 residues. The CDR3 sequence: CASSPGQGRDEQYF. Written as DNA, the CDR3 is TGTGCCAGCAGTCCCGGACAGGGAAGGGACGAGCAGTACTTC.

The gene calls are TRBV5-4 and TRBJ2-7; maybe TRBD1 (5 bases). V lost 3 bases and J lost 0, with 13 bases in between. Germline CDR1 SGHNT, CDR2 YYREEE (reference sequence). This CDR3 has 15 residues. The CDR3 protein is CASSSGATNSYEQYF. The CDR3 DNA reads TGTGCCAGCAGCTCTGGGGCTACCAACTCCTACGAGCAGTACTTC.

The CDR3 loop reads CASSSRGGPSTDTQYF. The CDR3 bases are TGTGCCAGCAGCTCCCGCGGGGGACCCAGCACAGATACGCAGTATTTT. This chain links TRBV7-2 with TRBJ2-3; 7 positions agree with TRBD2. Unmatched junction bases numbered 7, after V lost 4 bases and J lost 0 bases. CDR3 length equals 16 residues. Looked up from germline, CDR1 is SGHTA and CDR2 is FQGNSA.

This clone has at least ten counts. CDR3 sequence (DNA): TGCGCCAGCAGCCAAGTGACCGGCCAGGGAGGTCAGCCCCAGCATTTT. Its translation is CASSQVTGQGGQPQHF. The rearrangement uses TRBV4-3 and TRBJ1-5, with D possibly being TRBD1 (5 bases). V lost 1 base to trimming and J lost 6 bases, with 16 bases between them. The CDR3 totals 16 residues. CDR1 is LGHNA, CDR2 YSLEER, per germline.

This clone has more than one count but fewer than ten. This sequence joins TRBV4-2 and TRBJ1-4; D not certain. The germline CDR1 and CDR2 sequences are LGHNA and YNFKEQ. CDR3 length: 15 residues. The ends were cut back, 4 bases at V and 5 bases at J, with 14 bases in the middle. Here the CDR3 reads CASSPQNTENEKLFF. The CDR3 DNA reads TGTGCCAGCAGCCCCCAAAATACAGAAAATGAAAAACTGTTTTTT.

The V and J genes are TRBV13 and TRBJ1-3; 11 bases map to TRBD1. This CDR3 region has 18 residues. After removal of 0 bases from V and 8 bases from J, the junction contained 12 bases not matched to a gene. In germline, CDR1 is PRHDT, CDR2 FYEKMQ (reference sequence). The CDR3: CASSLGPLRGQGADTIYF. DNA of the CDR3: TGTGCCAGCAGCTTAGGGCCGTTACGCGGACAGGGGGCGGACACCATATATTTT.

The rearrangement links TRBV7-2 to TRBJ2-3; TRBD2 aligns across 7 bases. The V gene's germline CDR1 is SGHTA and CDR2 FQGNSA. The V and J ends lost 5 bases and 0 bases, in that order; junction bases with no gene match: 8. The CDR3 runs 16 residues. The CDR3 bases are TGTGCCAGCAGCAAGCAGGGAGGGTCTAGCACAGATACGCAGTATTTT. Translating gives CASSKQGGSSTDTQYF. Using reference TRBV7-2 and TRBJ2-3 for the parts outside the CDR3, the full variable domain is GAGVSQSPSNKVTEKGKDVELRCDPISGHTALYWYRQSLGQGLEFLIYFQGNSAPDKSGLPSDRFSAERTGGSVSTLTIQRTQQEDSAVYLCASSKQGGSSTDTQYFGPGTRLTVL.

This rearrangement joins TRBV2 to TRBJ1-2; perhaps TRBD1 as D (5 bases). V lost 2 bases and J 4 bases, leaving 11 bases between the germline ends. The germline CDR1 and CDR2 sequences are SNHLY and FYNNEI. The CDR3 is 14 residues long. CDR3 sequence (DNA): TGTGCCAGCAGTGAAATGACAGCCCCCTATGGCTACACCTTC. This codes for CASSEMTAPYGYTF.

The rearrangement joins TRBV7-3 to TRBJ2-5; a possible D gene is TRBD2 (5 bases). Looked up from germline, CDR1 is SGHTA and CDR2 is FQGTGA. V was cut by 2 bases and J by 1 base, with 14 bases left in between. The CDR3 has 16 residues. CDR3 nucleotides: TGTGCCAGCAGCTTACGGGCGGGTCGGGGCCAAGAGACCCAGTACTTC. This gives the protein CASSLRAGRGQETQYF.

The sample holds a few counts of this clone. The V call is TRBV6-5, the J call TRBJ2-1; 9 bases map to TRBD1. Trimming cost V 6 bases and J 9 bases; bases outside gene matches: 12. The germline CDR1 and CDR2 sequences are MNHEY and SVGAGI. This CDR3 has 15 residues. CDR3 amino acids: CASSRGGQGHGEQFF. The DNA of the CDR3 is TGTGCCAGCAGCCGCGGGGGACAGGGTCACGGTGAGCAGTTCTTC.

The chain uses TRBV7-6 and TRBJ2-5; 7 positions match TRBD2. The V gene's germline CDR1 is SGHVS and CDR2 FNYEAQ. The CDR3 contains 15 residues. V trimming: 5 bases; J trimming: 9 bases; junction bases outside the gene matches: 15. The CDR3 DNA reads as TGTGCCAGCAGCCGCGCGCGGGGGTCCCCCTCACCCCAGTACTTC. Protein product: CASSRARGSPSPQYF.

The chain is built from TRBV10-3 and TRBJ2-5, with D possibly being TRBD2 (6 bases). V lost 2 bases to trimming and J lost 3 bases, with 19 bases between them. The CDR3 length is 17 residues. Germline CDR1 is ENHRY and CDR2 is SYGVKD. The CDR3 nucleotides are TGTGCCATCAGTGAGCCGGGGACGCCCGGGGGTGAAGAGACCCAGTACTTC. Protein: CAISEPGTPGGEETQYF.

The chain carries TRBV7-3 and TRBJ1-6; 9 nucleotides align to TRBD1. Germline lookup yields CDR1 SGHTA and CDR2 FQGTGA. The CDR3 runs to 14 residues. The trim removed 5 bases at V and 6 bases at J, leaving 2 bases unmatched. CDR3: CASSEQGANSPLHF. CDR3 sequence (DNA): TGTGCCAGCAGCGAACAGGGGGCTAATTCACCCCTCCACTTT.

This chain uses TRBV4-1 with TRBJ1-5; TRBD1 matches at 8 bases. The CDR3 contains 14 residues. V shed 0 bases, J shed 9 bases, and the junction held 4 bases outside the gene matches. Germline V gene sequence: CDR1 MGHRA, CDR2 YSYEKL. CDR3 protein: CASSQEGQVRPQHF. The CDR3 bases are TGCGCCAGCAGCCAAGAGGGACAGGTCCGGCCCCAGCATTTT.

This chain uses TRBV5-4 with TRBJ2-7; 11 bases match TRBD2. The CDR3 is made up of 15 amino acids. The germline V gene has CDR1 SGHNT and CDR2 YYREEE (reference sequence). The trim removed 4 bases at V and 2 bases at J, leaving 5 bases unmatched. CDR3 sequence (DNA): TGTGCCAGCAGCCCAATAGCGGGAGGGCCCTACGAGCAGTACTTC. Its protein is CASSPIAGGPYEQYF.

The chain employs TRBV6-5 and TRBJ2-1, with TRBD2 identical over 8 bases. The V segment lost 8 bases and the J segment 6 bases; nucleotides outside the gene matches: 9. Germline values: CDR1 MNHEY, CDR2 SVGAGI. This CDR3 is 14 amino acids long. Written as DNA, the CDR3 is TGTGCCAGCTCCGGGACTAGGAGCCGCAATGAGCAGTTCTTC. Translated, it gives CASSGTRSRNEQFF.

The CDR3 DNA reads TGTGCCAGCAGCTACAGGGCTTCTAACTATGGCTACACCTTC. This codes for CASSYRASNYGYTF. V is TRBV13 and J is TRBJ1-2; weak D call: TRBD1 (6 bases). The CDR3 is 14 residues long. Trimming stripped 4 bases from V and 0 bases from J, with 9 bases between. The germline gives CDR1 PRHDT, CDR2 FYEKMQ (reference sequence). Complete variable domain (other parts from reference TRBV13 and TRBJ1-2): AAGVIQSPRHLIKEKRETATLKCYPIPRHDTVYWYQQGPGQDPQFLISFYEKMQSDKGSIPDRFSAQQFSDYHSELNMSSLELGDSALYFCASSYRASNYGYTFGSGTRLTVV.

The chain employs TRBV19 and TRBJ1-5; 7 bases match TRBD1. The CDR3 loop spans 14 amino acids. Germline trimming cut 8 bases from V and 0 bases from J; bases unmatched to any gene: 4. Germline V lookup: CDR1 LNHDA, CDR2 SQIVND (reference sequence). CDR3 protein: CASPGQYSNQPQHF. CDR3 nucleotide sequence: TGTGCCAGTCCGGGACAGTATAGCAATCAGCCCCAGCATTTT.

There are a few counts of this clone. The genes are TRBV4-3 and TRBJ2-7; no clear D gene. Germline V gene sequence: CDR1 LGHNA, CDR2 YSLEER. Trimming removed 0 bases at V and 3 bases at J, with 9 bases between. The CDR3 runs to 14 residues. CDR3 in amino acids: CASSQDRRGYEQYF. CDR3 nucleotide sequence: TGCGCCAGCAGCCAAGATCGGAGAGGCTACGAGCAGTACTTC.

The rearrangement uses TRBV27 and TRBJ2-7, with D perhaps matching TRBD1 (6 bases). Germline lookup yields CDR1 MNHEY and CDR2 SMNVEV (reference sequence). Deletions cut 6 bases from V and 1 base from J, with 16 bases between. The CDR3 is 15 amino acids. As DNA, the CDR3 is TGTGCCAGCAGCCCCGGGGCAGGGGAATCCTACGAGCAGTACTTC. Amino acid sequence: CASSPGAGESYEQYF.

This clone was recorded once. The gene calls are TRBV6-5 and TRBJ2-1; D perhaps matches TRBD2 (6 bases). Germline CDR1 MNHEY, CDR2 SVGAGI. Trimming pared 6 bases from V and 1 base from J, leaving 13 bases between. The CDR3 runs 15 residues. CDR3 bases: TGTGCCAGCAGCCGGGACTGGGGGTCCTACAATGAGCAGTTCTTC. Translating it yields CASSRDWGSYNEQFF.

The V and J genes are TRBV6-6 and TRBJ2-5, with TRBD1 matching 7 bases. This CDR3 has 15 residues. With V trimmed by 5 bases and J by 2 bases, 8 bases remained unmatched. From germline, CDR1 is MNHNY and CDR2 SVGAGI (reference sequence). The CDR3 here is CASSLNRQGQETQYF. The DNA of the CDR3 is TGTGCCAGCAGTCTAAACCGACAGGGTCAAGAGACCCAGTACTTC.